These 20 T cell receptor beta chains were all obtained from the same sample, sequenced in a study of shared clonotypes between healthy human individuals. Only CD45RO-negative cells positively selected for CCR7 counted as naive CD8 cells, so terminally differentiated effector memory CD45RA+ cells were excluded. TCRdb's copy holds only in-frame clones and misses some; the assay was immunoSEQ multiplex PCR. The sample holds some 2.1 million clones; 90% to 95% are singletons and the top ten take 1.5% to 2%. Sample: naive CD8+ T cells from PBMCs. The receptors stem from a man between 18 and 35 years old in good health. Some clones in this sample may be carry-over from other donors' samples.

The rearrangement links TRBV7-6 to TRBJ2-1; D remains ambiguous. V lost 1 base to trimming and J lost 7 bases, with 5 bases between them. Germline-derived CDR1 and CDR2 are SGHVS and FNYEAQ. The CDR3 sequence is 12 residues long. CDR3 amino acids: CASSLVFNEQFF. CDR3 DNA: TGTGCCAGCAGCTTAGTTTTTAATGAGCAGTTCTTC.

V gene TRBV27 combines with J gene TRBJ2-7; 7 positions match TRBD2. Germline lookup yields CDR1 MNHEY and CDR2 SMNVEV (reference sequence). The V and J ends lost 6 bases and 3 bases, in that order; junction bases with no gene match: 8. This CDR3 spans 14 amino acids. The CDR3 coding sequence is TGTGCCAGCAGCATAAGCGGGACCTACTACGAGCAGTACTTC. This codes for CASSISGTYYEQYF.

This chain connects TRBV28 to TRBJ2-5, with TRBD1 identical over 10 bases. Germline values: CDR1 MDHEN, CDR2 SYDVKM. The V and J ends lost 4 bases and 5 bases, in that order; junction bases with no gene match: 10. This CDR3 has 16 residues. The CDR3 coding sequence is TGTGCCAGCAGTTACGGGGGGACAGGGGTTCTGGAGACCCAGTACTTC. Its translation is CASSYGGTGVLETQYF.

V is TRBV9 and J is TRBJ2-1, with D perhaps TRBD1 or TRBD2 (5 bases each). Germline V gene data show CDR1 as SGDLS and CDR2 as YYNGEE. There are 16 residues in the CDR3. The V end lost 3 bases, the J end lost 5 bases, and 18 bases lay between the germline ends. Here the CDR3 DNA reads TGTGCCAGCAGCGCCGCAGAGAAGCGGACAAACAATGAGCAGTTCTTC. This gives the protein CASSAAEKRTNNEQFF.

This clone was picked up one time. The CDR3 coding sequence is TGTGCCAGTAGTTTCGGCCATCGGGGCTACGAGCAGTACTTC. This translates into CASSFGHRGYEQYF. The chain uses TRBV19 and TRBJ2-7, with D possibly TRBD2 on 5 matching bases. Germline CDR1 and CDR2: LNHDA and SQIVND (reference sequence). The CDR3 contains 14 residues. Deletions cut 5 bases from V and 3 bases from J, with 14 bases between.

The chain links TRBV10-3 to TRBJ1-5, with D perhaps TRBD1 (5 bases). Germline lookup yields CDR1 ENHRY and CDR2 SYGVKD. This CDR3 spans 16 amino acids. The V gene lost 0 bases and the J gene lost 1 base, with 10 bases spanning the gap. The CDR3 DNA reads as TGTGCCATCAGTGAGTCGGGGAGACAGAGCAATCAGCCCCAGCATTTT. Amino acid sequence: CAISESGRQSNQPQHF.

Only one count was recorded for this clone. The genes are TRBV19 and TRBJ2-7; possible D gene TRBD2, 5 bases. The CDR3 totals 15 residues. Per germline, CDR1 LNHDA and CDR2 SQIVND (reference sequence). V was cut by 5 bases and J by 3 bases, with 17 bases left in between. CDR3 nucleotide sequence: TGTGCCAGTAGTCCTACTGGCGGGTTATACTACGAGCAGTACTTC. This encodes CASSPTGGLYYEQYF.

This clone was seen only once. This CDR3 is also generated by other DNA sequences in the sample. The CDR3 DNA follows: TGTGCCAGCAGTCGGGACGGATACTACGAGCAGTACTTC. The encoded protein is CASSRDGYYEQYF. The V call is TRBV7-9, the J call TRBJ2-7; D possibly uses TRBD1 or TRBD2 (5 bases each). V shed 6 bases and J shed 3 bases, with 12 bases lying between them. Germline values: CDR1 SEHNR, CDR2 FQNEAQ (reference sequence). The CDR3 loop spans 13 amino acids.

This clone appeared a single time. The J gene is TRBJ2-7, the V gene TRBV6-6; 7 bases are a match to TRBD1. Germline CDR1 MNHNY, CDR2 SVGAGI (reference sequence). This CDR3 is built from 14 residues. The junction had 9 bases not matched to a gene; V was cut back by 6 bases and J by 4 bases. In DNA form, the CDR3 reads TGTGCCAGCAGGGAGAGGGGACAGCTATACGAGCAGTACTTC. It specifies CASRERGQLYEQYF.

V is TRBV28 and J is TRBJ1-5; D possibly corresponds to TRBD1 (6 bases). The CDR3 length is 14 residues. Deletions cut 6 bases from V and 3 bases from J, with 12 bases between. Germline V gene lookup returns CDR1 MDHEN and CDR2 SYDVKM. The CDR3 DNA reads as TGTGCCAGCAGCATACAGGGAAACAATCAGCCCCAGCATTTT. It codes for CASSIQGNNQPQHF.

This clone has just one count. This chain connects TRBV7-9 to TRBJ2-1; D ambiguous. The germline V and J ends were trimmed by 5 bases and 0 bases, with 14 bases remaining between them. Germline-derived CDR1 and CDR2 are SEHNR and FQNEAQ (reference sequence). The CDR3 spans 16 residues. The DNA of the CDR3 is TGTGCCAGCAGCCTACCCCCGGGTTACTCCTACAATGAGCAGTTCTTC. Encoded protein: CASSLPPGYSYNEQFF.

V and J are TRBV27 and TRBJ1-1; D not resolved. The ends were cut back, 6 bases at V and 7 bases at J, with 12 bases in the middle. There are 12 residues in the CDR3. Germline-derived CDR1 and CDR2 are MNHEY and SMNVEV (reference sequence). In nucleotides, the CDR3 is TGTGCCAGCAGCACCCTCCGAGGTGAAGCTTTCTTT. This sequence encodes CASSTLRGEAFF.

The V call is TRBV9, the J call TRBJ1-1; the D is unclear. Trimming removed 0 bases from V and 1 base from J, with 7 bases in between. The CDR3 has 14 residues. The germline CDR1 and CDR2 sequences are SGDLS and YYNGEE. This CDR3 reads CASSVVPENTEAFF. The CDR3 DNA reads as TGTGCCAGCAGCGTAGTCCCAGAGAACACTGAAGCTTTCTTT.

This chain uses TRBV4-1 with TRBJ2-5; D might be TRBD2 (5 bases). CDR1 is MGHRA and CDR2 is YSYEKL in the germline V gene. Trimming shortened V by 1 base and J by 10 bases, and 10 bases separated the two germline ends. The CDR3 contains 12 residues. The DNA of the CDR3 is TGCGCCAGCAGCCAAGCCAGCGGTAACCAGTACTTC. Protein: CASSQASGNQYF.

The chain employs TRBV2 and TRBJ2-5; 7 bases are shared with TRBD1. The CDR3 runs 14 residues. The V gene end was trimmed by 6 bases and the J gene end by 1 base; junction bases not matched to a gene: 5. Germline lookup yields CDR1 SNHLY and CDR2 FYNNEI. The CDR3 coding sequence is TGTGCCAGCAGGGGTAGGGGGCTCCAAGAGACCCAGTACTTC. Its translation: CASRGRGLQETQYF.

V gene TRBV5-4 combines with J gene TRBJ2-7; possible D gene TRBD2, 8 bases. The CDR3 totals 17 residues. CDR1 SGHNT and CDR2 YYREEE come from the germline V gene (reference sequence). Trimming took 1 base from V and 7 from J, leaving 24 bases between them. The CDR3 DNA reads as TGTGCCAGCAGCTTGTTAGCGGGGACAGTCGCCCCGGGAGAGCAGTACTTC. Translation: CASSLLAGTVAPGEQYF.

The CDR3 region has the DNA TGTGCCAGCAGTCCTGCTGGGATGTGGTCCTACGAGCAGTACTTC. Its translation is CASSPAGMWSYEQYF. The J gene is TRBJ2-7, the V gene TRBV28; D unresolved. The germline V gene has CDR1 MDHEN and CDR2 SYDVKM. V was trimmed by 5 bases and J by 1 base, leaving 15 bases between them. The CDR3 extends over 15 amino acids.

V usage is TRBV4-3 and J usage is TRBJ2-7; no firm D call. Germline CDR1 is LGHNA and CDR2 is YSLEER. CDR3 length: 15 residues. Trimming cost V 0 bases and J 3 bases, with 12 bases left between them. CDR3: CASSQDGFGDYEQYF. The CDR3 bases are TGCGCCAGCAGCCAAGATGGGTTTGGGGACTACGAGCAGTACTTC.

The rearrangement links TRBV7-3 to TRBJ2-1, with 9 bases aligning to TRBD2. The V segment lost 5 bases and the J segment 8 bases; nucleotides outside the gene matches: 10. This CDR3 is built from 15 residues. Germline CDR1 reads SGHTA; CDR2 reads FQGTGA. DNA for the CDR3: TGTGCCAGCAGCCCTTTAGCGGGAGATAGACATGAGCAGTTCTTC. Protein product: CASSPLAGDRHEQFF.

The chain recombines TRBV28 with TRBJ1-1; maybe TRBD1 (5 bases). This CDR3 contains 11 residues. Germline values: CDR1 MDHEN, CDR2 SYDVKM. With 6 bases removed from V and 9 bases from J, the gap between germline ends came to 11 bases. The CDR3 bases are TGTGCCAGCAGCCTACAGGATCAAGCTTTCTTT. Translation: CASSLQDQAFF.